This TCR beta chain was profiled in a study of OX40 agonist ivuxolimab in advanced cancers. The wider study: A mean age of about 56 years, range about 23 to 90, was recorded, and about 83% were male.

Patients were ruled out by autoimmune disease history or systemic immunosuppression. Samples were taken at baseline and on day 1 of cycles 4 and 7. The CDR3 sequence is 16 residues long. The V gene's germline CDR1 is SGHNT and CDR2 YENEEA. V shed 5 bases and J shed 4 bases, with 17 bases lying between them. Sequencing was performed with immunoSEQ multiplex PCR; in TCRdb, only in-frame clones are kept and a portion is missing. The sample records about 18,000 clones, around 81% being singletons. This rearrangement joins TRBV11-3 to TRBJ2-2; D possibly corresponds to TRBD1 (6 bases). The sample consisted of CD4+ or CD8+ T cells sorted from blood, taken in a trial of the OX40 agonist ivuxolimab. This clonotype originated in an adult with an advanced solid tumor such as melanoma, head and neck, liver or kidney cancer. The CDR3 region is CASSPRQVQLTGELFF. Here the CDR3 DNA reads TGTGCCAGCAGCCCGAGACAGGTTCAACTCACCGGGGAGCTGTTTTTT.